The rows below give T cell receptor beta chains drawn from one sample of a study of shared clonotypes between healthy human individuals. The data were produced by immunoSEQ multiplex PCR, yet TCRdb's version contains in-frame clones alone and is incomplete. This sample has about 2.1 million clones, with about 92% found just once. The specimen was naive CD8+ T cells from PBMCs. These TCRs come from a man between 18 and 29 years old in good health. Some clones in this sample may be carry-over from other donors' samples. The CDR3 runs from the conserved cysteine through the conserved F or W. Each record gives: D gene, clone size, J gene, V gene, CDR3 protein, CDR3 DNA. A D gene is named only where the DNA matches it firmly. Size values are once, few and many counts, or a class for expanded clones, and some rows have none.

>TRBD2|NA|TRBJ2-2|TRBV7-9
CASSRSGVGTGELFF
TGTGCCAGCAGCCGTAGCGGGGTTGGGACCGGGGAGCTGTTTTTT
>TRBD1|once|TRBJ2-7|TRBV28
CASSFPGTAYEQYF
TGTGCCAGCAGTTTTCCTGGGACAGCATACGAGCAGTACTTC
>NA|NA|TRBJ2-3|TRBV11-2
CASSSGPGRTDTQYF
TGTGCCAGCAGCTCCGGCCCAGGGCGCACAGATACGCAGTATTTT
>NA|NA|TRBJ2-7|TRBV28
CASSQFYEQYF
TGTGCCAGCAGTCAGTTCTACGAGCAGTACTTC
>NA|few|TRBJ2-3|TRBV9
CASSANTDTQYF
TGTGCCAGCAGCGCAAACACAGATACGCAGTATTTT
>NA|NA|TRBJ1-1|TRBV5-1
CASSLGAWGMNTEAFF
TGCGCCAGCAGCTTGGGGGCTTGGGGAATGAACACTGAAGCTTTCTTT
>NA|NA|TRBJ2-1|TRBV5-8
CASSLRRTPGNEQFF
TGTGCCAGCAGCTTGCGAAGGACCCCCGGCAATGAGCAGTTCTTC
>NA|NA|TRBJ1-1|TRBV11-2
CASSLPLTDTEAFF
TGTGCCAGCAGCTTACCGTTGACGGACACTGAAGCTTTCTTT
>NA|NA|TRBJ1-4|TRBV14
CASSHPGEGLNEKLFF
TGTGCCAGCAGCCACCCGGGGGAGGGCCTTAATGAAAAACTGTTTTTT
>NA|NA|TRBJ1-1|TRBV21-1
CASSRSRGAEAFF
TGTGCCAGCAGCCGATCGAGGGGTGCTGAAGCTTTCTTT
>TRBD1|NA|TRBJ1-1|TRBV7-8
CASSLGQGATEAFF
TGTGCCAGCAGCTTGGGGCAGGGGGCTACTGAAGCTTTCTTT
>NA|NA|TRBJ2-7|TRBV19
CASSTRQDGSYEQYF
TGTGCCAGTAGTACCCGACAGGATGGGAGCTACGAGCAGTACTTC
>TRBD2|NA|TRBJ2-1|TRBV11-2
CASSLFRGRASPYNEQFF
TGTGCCAGCAGCTTGTTTCGCGGGAGGGCCAGTCCCTACAATGAGCAGTTCTTC
>TRBD1|NA|TRBJ2-7|TRBV27
CASSLQGASYEQYF
TGTGCCAGCAGTTTACAGGGGGCTTCCTACGAGCAGTACTTC
>NA|NA|TRBJ2-3|TRBV4-1
CASRVIARSTDTQYF
TGCGCCAGCAGGGTGATAGCTAGAAGCACAGATACGCAGTATTTT
>TRBD2|once|TRBJ2-7|TRBV9
CASSSWVSGMSEQYF
TGTGCCAGCAGCTCCTGGGTTAGCGGGATGAGCGAGCAGTACTTC
>NA|NA|TRBJ1-1|TRBV21-1
CASKKEGRVGTEAFF
TGTGCCAGCAAAAAAGAGGGCAGGGTGGGGACTGAAGCTTTCTTT
>NA|NA|TRBJ1-3|TRBV28
CASSFRGGNGNTIYF
TGTGCCAGCAGTTTCCGAGGAGGGAATGGAAACACCATATATTTT
>NA|NA|TRBJ2-7|TRBV28
CASRQQGRGYEQYF
TGTGCCAGCAGGCAACAGGGGAGGGGGTACGAGCAGTACTTC
>TRBD2|NA|TRBJ2-7|TRBV27
CASSSGLAPSEQYF
TGTGCCAGCAGTTCGGGACTAGCCCCCTCCGAGCAGTACTTC
>TRBD1|NA|TRBJ2-7|TRBV2
CASMGQGKYEQYF
TGTGCCAGCATGGGACAGGGGAAGTACGAGCAGTACTTC
>NA|NA|TRBJ2-1|TRBV7-9
CASSLDGSSYNEQFF
TGTGCCAGCAGCTTAGACGGGTCCTCCTACAATGAGCAGTTCTTC
>NA|NA|TRBJ1-2|TRBV10-3
CAISDPKDIRAYGYTF
TGTGCCATCAGTGACCCCAAGGACATTCGGGCTTATGGCTACACCTTC
>NA|NA|TRBJ2-2|TRBV15
CATRPDGERELFF
TGTGCCACCCGGCCGGACGGGGAAAGGGAGCTGTTTTTT
>NA|NA|TRBJ2-3|TRBV11-2
CASSLVGGLGDTQYF
TGTGCCAGCAGCTTAGTCGGGGGCTTAGGAGATACGCAGTATTTT
>NA|NA|TRBJ2-3|TRBV14
CASSQDLGLRSQYF
TGTGCCAGCAGCCAAGATCTTGGCTTAAGGTCGCAGTATTTT
>NA|NA|TRBJ1-2|TRBV27
CASSEQGNYGYTF
TGTGCCAGCAGTGAACAGGGTAACTATGGCTACACCTTC
>TRBD1|NA|TRBJ2-7|TRBV9
CASSDTDRAGTYEQYF
TGTGCCAGCAGCGACACAGACAGGGCGGGCACCTACGAGCAGTACTTC
>TRBD2|NA|TRBJ2-7|TRBV15
CATSTRGNYEQYF
TGTGCCACCAGCACGCGGGGGAACTACGAGCAGTACTTC
>NA|once|TRBJ1-1|TRBV7-9
CASSFPPGTNTEAFF
TGTGCCAGCAGCTTTCCCCCCGGGACGAACACTGAAGCTTTCTTT
>TRBD2|NA|TRBJ2-1|TRBV15
CATSTSAPGNEQFF
TGTGCCACCAGTACTAGCGCCCCCGGCAATGAGCAGTTCTTC
>NA|NA|TRBJ2-1|TRBV25-1
CASSELEGFSYNEQFF
TGTGCCAGCAGTGAATTGGAGGGGTTCTCCTACAATGAGCAGTTCTTC
>NA|once|TRBJ2-7|TRBV7-2
CASSPRTYEQYF
TGTGCCAGCAGCCCCAGGACCTACGAGCAGTACTTC
>NA|NA|TRBJ2-3|TRBV28
CASGASGSTDTQYF
TGTGCCAGCGGGGCCAGCGGGAGCACAGATACGCAGTATTTT
>TRBD2|NA|TRBJ2-5|TRBV28
CASRRTGGQETQYF
TGTGCCAGCAGGCGCACGGGGGGCCAAGAGACCCAGTACTTC
>NA|NA|TRBJ1-3|TRBV7-9
CASATRSGNTIYF
TGTGCCAGCGCAACCCGGTCAGGAAACACCATATATTTT
>NA|NA|TRBJ2-7|TRBV28
CASSLRGAEQYF
TGTGCCAGCAGTTTACGAGGCGCCGAGCAGTACTTC